These 2 T cell receptor beta chains were all obtained from the same sample, sequenced in a study of regulatory T cells in long-lasting Graves disease (dated by TCRdb to the early 2020s). Explained via the paper, the time point label denotes: newly diagnosed GD, antithyroid drugs for less than 3 months. For both TCR sequencing and RNA sequencing, RNA was extracted from PBMCs using TRIzol. Libraries were built with multiplex PCR. These reads were obtained on an Illumina HiSeq 4000. To build TCR beta libraries, CDR3 regions were amplified by Arm-PCR using iRepertoire HTBI primers. TCRdb reran the public reads through fastp at Q25 and MiXCR, keeping productive beta chains. Entries are consolidated by CDR3 protein sequence, retaining the most common genes and DNA. The sample data list almost 450,000 distinct CDR3 sequences, and about 16% of these were observed just once. About 10% of the sample lies in the top ten.

These records were also assigned to another study, of T cells in Graves' hyperthyroidism and ophthalmopathy.

Sequenced here: peripheral blood mononuclear cells (PBMCs), sampled at new diagnosis, from a patient treated with antithyroid drugs. The receptors here all came from a woman aged 25-40 years with Graves disease. Donor details come from another sample of the same person, matched by shared clones.

The gene calls are TRBV19 and TRBJ1-6; D might be TRBD1 (5 bases). V lost 3 bases and J 3 bases, leaving 12 bases between the germline ends. CDR1 LNHDA and CDR2 SQIVND come from the germline V gene (reference sequence). This CDR3 has 16 residues. CDR3 nucleotides: TGTGCCAGTAGTATCCGTGACAGCCGCTATAATTCACCCCTCCACTTT. Its translation is CASSIRDSRYNSPLHF.

This clonotype was picked up a small number of times. With a much larger clone just one base away, this may be a read error. J is TRBJ2-7 and V is TRBV6-9, with 7 bases aligning to TRBD1. CDR1 and CDR2 (germline): MNHGY, SVAAGI. CDR3 length: 14 amino acids. CDR3 coding DNA: TGTGCCAGCAGTTACGGGGACAGCAGCTACAAGCAGTACTTC. Protein sequence: CASSYGDSSYKQYF.